This T cell receptor beta chain emerged from a study of cytomegalovirus exposure and HLA in healthy donors. Germline CDR1 reads SEHNR; CDR2 reads FQNEAQ (reference sequence). The CDR3 totals 15 residues. V was trimmed by 1 base and J by 4 bases, leaving 11 bases between them. Libraries were prepared by immunoSEQ multiplex PCR; TCRdb keeps only in-frame clonotypes and omits some of them. The sample lists 250,000 to 350,000 clones, approximately 85% occurring once. Study conclusions and caveats: It was found in a later analysis that first-cohort TCR clusters tended to co-occur in the 100 to 150 validation repertoires. As confirmed in vitro, a few CMV-associated chains were specific for CMV antigens. Cytomegalovirus status was reportedly diagnosed by the classifier with high specificity and sensitivity.

Worth noting for this clone: Its antigen is unknown.

This chain links TRBV7-9 with TRBJ1-5, with D possibly TRBD1 on 6 matching bases. The receptor comes from a man aged 30 to 39 in good health and CMV-seronegative. The sample taken for sequencing was PBMCs. CDR3 sequence reads: CASSLDGQGNQPQHF. CDR3 coding DNA: TGTGCCAGCAGCTTAGACGGGCAGGGGAATCAGCCCCAGCATTTT.